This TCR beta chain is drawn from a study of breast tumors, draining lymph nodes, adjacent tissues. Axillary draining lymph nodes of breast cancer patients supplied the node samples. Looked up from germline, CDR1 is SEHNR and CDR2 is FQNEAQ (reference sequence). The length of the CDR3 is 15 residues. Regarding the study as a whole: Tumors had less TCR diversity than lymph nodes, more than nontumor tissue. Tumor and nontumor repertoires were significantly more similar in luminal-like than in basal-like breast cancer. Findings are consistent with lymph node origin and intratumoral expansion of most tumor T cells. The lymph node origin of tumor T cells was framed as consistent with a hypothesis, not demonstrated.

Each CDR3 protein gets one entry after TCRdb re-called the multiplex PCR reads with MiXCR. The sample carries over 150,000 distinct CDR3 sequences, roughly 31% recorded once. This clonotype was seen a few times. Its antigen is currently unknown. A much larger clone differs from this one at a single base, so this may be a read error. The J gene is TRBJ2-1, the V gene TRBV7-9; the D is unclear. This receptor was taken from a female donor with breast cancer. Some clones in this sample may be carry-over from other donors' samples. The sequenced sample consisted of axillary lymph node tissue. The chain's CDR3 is CASSFEVPINNEQLF. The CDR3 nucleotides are TGTGCCAGCAGCTTCGAGGTTCCGATTAACAATGAGCAGCTCTTC.